This T cell receptor beta chain was identified in a study of T cells after yellow fever vaccination. The CDR3 covers 16 residues. The J segment lost 6 bases and the V segment lost 6 bases, leaving 12 bases of the junction unmatched. Germline lookup yields CDR1 DFQATT and CDR2 SNEGSKA (reference sequence). A single record per CDR3 protein comes from TCRdb applying MiXCR to the 5' RACE reads. The sample lists 250,000 or so distinct CDR3 sequences; approximately 6.8% were seen once. The specimen comprised CD4+ T cells sorted from PBMCs, sampled on the day of the yellow fever booster vaccination. The receptor comes from a man aged 25-40 years who received the YFV17D yellow fever vaccine. The chain uses TRBV20-1 and TRBJ2-1, with 12 bases identical to TRBD2. The CDR3 DNA reads as TGCAGTGCGGCTAGCGGGAGGGCCGCTTTCGGCAATGAGCAGTTCTTC. Translated, it gives CSAASGRAAFGNEQFF.